The subject of this entry is one T cell receptor beta chain. Antigen specificity is unknown. This CDR3 has 13 residues. CDR1 and CDR2 from the germline V gene are MNHEY and SMNVEV (reference sequence). In the PCR, 60 Vbeta and 13 Jbeta primers were used. TCRdb's copy holds only in-frame clones and misses some; the assay was immunoSEQ multiplex PCR. Among some 98,000 clones listed, about four fifths were seen once. This entry is derived from a study of cytomegalovirus exposure and HLA in healthy donors. Points from the study as a whole: Cytomegalovirus-associated TCR beta chains were listed, numbering 164. When presence/absence was analysed, sequencing depth was taken to be roughly uniform across donors. In a later analysis, V- and J-gene trimming of beta chains associated with a DCLRE1C missense variant, replicated independently. Most likely, a cluster of highly shared sequence variants arose as a sequencing artifact.

This chain connects TRBV27 to TRBJ2-5; no definite D call. TRBJ2-7 matches the DNA end more closely, so the J call is doubtful. Sequenced: PBMCs. The TCR originated in a human donor in good health. The CDR3 protein is CASSSAGVYEQYF. CDR3 DNA sequence: TGTGCCAGCAGTTCAGCAGGTGTCTACGAGCAGTACTTC.